The rows below give T cell receptor beta chains drawn from one sample of a study of T cell repertoires in cytomegalovirus infection. These TCRs are of unknown antigen specificity. A single record per CDR3 protein comes from TCRdb applying MiXCR to the reads. The data contain roughly 500,000 distinct CDR3 sequences, roughly 43% of them singletons. The specimen was cultured PBMCs, collected from culture after CMV antigen stimulation. These TCRs come from a human donor in good health (CMV status not recorded). Some clones in this sample may be carry-over from other donors' samples. Both conserved end residues are part of each CDR3. A D gene is named only where the DNA matches it firmly. Part of the rows lack a size; the others show once, few, many or a class for expanded clones.

d_call: -
v_call: TRBV7-2
j_call: TRBJ2-3
cdr3_length: 13
clone_size: many
cdr3_nt: TGTGCCAGCAGCTTGCGGTTAGCAGATACGCAGTATTTT
cdr3_aa: CASSLRLADTQYF

d_call: TRBD1
v_call: TRBV7-2
j_call: TRBJ2-7
cdr3_length: 18
clone_size: few
cdr3_nt: TGTGCCAGCAGCTCCCTCGGGGCAGGGGGAAGTGGGAGCAGCGAGCAGTACTTC
cdr3_aa: CASSSLGAGGSGSSEQYF

d_call: -
v_call: TRBV7-3
j_call: TRBJ2-5
cdr3_length: 17
clone_size: -
cdr3_nt: TGTGCCAGCAGCGCTAGGGGGGGACTCACTGCATCGGAGACCCAGTACTTC
cdr3_aa: CASSARGGLTASETQYF

d_call: TRBD1
v_call: TRBV6-6
j_call: TRBJ2-3
cdr3_length: 15
clone_size: once
cdr3_nt: TGTGCCAGCAGTTGGCGACAGGGGGGATGGGATACGCAGTATTTT
cdr3_aa: CASSWRQGGWDTQYF

d_call: -
v_call: TRBV5-1
j_call: TRBJ1-2
cdr3_length: 14
clone_size: -
cdr3_nt: TGCGCCAGCAGCTTAGAGACAGAAGTAGGCGGCTACACCTTC
cdr3_aa: CASSLETEVGGYTF

d_call: -
v_call: TRBV6-2/TRBV6-3
j_call: TRBJ2-3
cdr3_length: 11
clone_size: -
cdr3_nt: TGTGCCAGCAGTTCCCCCGATACGCAGTATTTT
cdr3_aa: CASSSPDTQYF

d_call: -
v_call: TRBV7-2
j_call: TRBJ1-1
cdr3_length: 15
clone_size: few
cdr3_nt: TGTGCCAGCAGCTTAGATCAGGGTCTGATCACTGAAGCTTTCTTT
cdr3_aa: CASSLDQGLITEAFF

d_call: -
v_call: TRBV7-2
j_call: TRBJ2-7
cdr3_length: 13
clone_size: few
cdr3_nt: TGTGCCAGCACATTGGAAGTTTACTACGAGCAGTACTTC
cdr3_aa: CASTLEVYYEQYF

d_call: -
v_call: TRBV7-9
j_call: TRBJ1-1
cdr3_length: 19
clone_size: -
cdr3_nt: TGTGCCAGCAGCCACACGAAAGGACAGTCCATGGGCATGAACACTGAAGCTTTCTTT
cdr3_aa: CASSHTKGQSMGMNTEAFF

d_call: -
v_call: TRBV7-6
j_call: TRBJ2-1
cdr3_length: 15
clone_size: -
cdr3_nt: TGTGCCAGCAGCTTAGAAATAGGCTACTACAATGAGCAGTTCTTC
cdr3_aa: CASSLEIGYYNEQFF

d_call: TRBD2
v_call: TRBV7-2
j_call: TRBJ2-3
cdr3_length: 16
clone_size: few
cdr3_nt: TGTGCCAGCAGCACCCAAGCGGGAGGGGTTGCAGATACGCAGTATTTT
cdr3_aa: CASSTQAGGVADTQYF

d_call: TRBD2
v_call: TRBV9
j_call: TRBJ2-2
cdr3_length: 16
clone_size: -
cdr3_nt: TGTGCCAGCAGCGTACTTCCAGCGGGAGACACCGGGGAGCTGTTTTTT
cdr3_aa: CASSVLPAGDTGELFF

d_call: TRBD2
v_call: TRBV5-4
j_call: TRBJ2-5
cdr3_length: 15
clone_size: -
cdr3_nt: TGTGCCAGCAGCTTGCGGCGGGGGGCCCAAGAGACCCAGTACTTC
cdr3_aa: CASSLRRGAQETQYF

d_call: -
v_call: TRBV27
j_call: TRBJ1-6
cdr3_length: 12
clone_size: few
cdr3_nt: TGTGCCAGCGCATCTCAGGGATCTCCCCTCCACTTT
cdr3_aa: CASASQGSPLHF

d_call: -
v_call: TRBV6-2/TRBV6-3
j_call: TRBJ2-1
cdr3_length: 16
clone_size: -
cdr3_nt: TGTGCCAGCATAAGCCATCTGTCCGTCAATTACAATGAGCAGTTCTTC
cdr3_aa: CASISHLSVNYNEQFF

d_call: TRBD1
v_call: TRBV24-1
j_call: TRBJ1-2
cdr3_length: 13
clone_size: -
cdr3_nt: TGTGCCACAAGTCGACAGGGTAACTATGGCTACACCTTC
cdr3_aa: CATSRQGNYGYTF

d_call: -
v_call: TRBV7-2
j_call: TRBJ1-6
cdr3_length: 12
clone_size: few
cdr3_nt: TGTGCCAGCAGCAGCGGGAGTTCACCCCTCCACTTT
cdr3_aa: CASSSGSSPLHF

d_call: -
v_call: TRBV5-1
j_call: TRBJ2-3
cdr3_length: 19
clone_size: -
cdr3_nt: TGCGCCAGCAGCTTGGCCGAGATTTTACAGTCGGGCTGGAGAGATACGCAGTATTTT
cdr3_aa: CASSLAEILQSGWRDTQYF

d_call: TRBD2
v_call: TRBV18
j_call: TRBJ2-3
cdr3_length: 17
clone_size: -
cdr3_nt: TGTGCCAGCTCACTCCCACTAGCGGGAGGGACCACAGATACGCAGTATTTT
cdr3_aa: CASSLPLAGGTTDTQYF

d_call: -
v_call: TRBV4-1
j_call: TRBJ1-1
cdr3_length: 15
clone_size: -
cdr3_nt: TGCGCCAGCAGCCTTCGACGGGCGCTGAACACTGAAGCTTTCTTT
cdr3_aa: CASSLRRALNTEAFF

d_call: -
v_call: TRBV6-1
j_call: TRBJ2-6
cdr3_length: 12
clone_size: few
cdr3_nt: TGTGCCGGGGGAGAGGGGGCCAACGTCCTGACTTTC
cdr3_aa: CAGGEGANVLTF

d_call: -
v_call: TRBV7-9
j_call: TRBJ2-1
cdr3_length: 15
clone_size: -
cdr3_nt: TGTGCCAGCAGCCCCCTAGCGCCCTCCTACAATGAGCAGTTCTTC
cdr3_aa: CASSPLAPSYNEQFF

d_call: -
v_call: TRBV19
j_call: TRBJ2-2
cdr3_length: 13
clone_size: -
cdr3_nt: TGTGCCAGTAGTATAGTATTGGCCGGGGAGCTGTTTTTT
cdr3_aa: CASSIVLAGELFF

d_call: TRBD2
v_call: TRBV6-2/TRBV6-3
j_call: TRBJ2-7
cdr3_length: 15
clone_size: -
cdr3_nt: TGTGCCAGCAGTTATTCGGCTAGCGGGAGTTACGAGCAGTACTTC
cdr3_aa: CASSYSASGSYEQYF

d_call: TRBD1
v_call: TRBV7-2
j_call: TRBJ2-2
cdr3_length: 14
clone_size: -
cdr3_nt: TGTGCCAGCAGGTACCGACAGGGGACCGGGGAGCTGTTTTTT
cdr3_aa: CASRYRQGTGELFF

d_call: TRBD1
v_call: TRBV12-3/TRBV12-4
j_call: TRBJ2-1
cdr3_length: 15
clone_size: few
cdr3_nt: TGTGCCAGCAGCTCGGACAGGGGCACCTCAATTGAGCAGTTCTTC
cdr3_aa: CASSSDRGTSIEQFF

d_call: -
v_call: TRBV28
j_call: TRBJ2-2
cdr3_length: 15
clone_size: -
cdr3_nt: TGTGCCAGCAGGAGACTAGGGGCGAACACCGGGGAGCTGTTTTTT
cdr3_aa: CASRRLGANTGELFF

d_call: TRBD1
v_call: TRBV7-2
j_call: TRBJ2-1
cdr3_length: 15
clone_size: many
cdr3_nt: TGTGCCAGCAGCCCTATGGGACAGGGTACCAATGAGCAGTTCTTC
cdr3_aa: CASSPMGQGTNEQFF

d_call: TRBD1
v_call: TRBV19
j_call: TRBJ1-5
cdr3_length: 15
clone_size: -
cdr3_nt: TGTGCCAGTCGGGGACAGGGAAGGTTGGATCAGCCCCAGCATTTT
cdr3_aa: CASRGQGRLDQPQHF

d_call: -
v_call: TRBV7-2
j_call: TRBJ2-3
cdr3_length: 14
clone_size: many
cdr3_nt: TGTGCCAGCAGCCGAACAGGGAGCACAGATACGCAGTATTTT
cdr3_aa: CASSRTGSTDTQYF

d_call: -
v_call: TRBV7-8
j_call: TRBJ2-2
cdr3_length: 15
clone_size: few
cdr3_nt: TGTGCCAGCAGCCTTACAGGAGAATGGACCGGGGAGCTGTTTTTT
cdr3_aa: CASSLTGEWTGELFF

d_call: -
v_call: TRBV7-8
j_call: TRBJ2-1
cdr3_length: 16
clone_size: -
cdr3_nt: TGTGCCAGCAGCATTAGCCGGTTTCAGGAGTACAATGAGCAGTTCTTC
cdr3_aa: CASSISRFQEYNEQFF

d_call: TRBD1
v_call: TRBV6-1
j_call: TRBJ2-5
cdr3_length: 14
clone_size: few
cdr3_nt: TGTGCCAGCAGTGCTTGGACAGGGGGGGAGACCCAGTACTTC
cdr3_aa: CASSAWTGGETQYF

d_call: -
v_call: TRBV19
j_call: TRBJ1-5
cdr3_length: 15
clone_size: -
cdr3_nt: TGTGCCAGTAGCAGCCAGGGGTGGAGCAATCAGCCCCAGCATTTT
cdr3_aa: CASSSQGWSNQPQHF

d_call: -
v_call: TRBV11-2
j_call: TRBJ2-3
cdr3_length: 16
clone_size: -
cdr3_nt: TGTGCCAGCAGCTTAGGTGGAGGGGGGATCACAGATACGCAGTATTTT
cdr3_aa: CASSLGGGGITDTQYF

d_call: -
v_call: TRBV6-5
j_call: TRBJ1-1
cdr3_length: 14
clone_size: -
cdr3_nt: TGTGCCAGCATACCAACAAGAGGGAATGGTGAAGCTTTCTTT
cdr3_aa: CASIPTRGNGEAFF